The text below deals with one T cell receptor beta chain. This entry comes from a study of blood T cell repertoires in COVID-19. Sequencing used immunoSEQ multiplex PCR; TCRdb keeps in-frame clones, though not all of them. The data hold more than 300,000 clones, with about nine tenths observed a single time. The germline gives CDR1 LNHDA, CDR2 SQIVND (reference sequence). The length of the CDR3 is 14 residues. J lost 3 bases, V lost 3 bases, and 2 bases had no gene match. The chain uses TRBV19 and TRBJ1-1; 9 bases match TRBD1. Sequencing was carried out using PBMCs or T cells enriched from blood (not recorded which). This clonotype originated in a woman aged 18-35 years who had recovered from COVID-19. This chain's CDR3 is CASSMGQGYTEAFF. For the CDR3, the DNA is TGTGCCAGTAGTATGGGACAGGGATACACTGAAGCTTTCTTT.